This is a list of T cell receptor beta chains from one sample in a study of identifying expanded T cells in peripheral blood. The repertoire was sequenced with immunoSEQ multiplex PCR; TCRdb's copy has only in-frame clones and lacks some. The sample has about 110,000 clones, roughly 89% seen once; the top ten hold about 17%. The sequencing input was blood. The receptors originated from a person between 18 and 75 years old in good health. Both conserved end residues are part of each CDR3. D genes are given only for firm matches. Size tells how often a clone was seen (once, few, many) or the class of an expanded clone, and some rows leave it out.

clone_size | d_call | cdr3_length | j_call | v_call | cdr3_aa | cdr3_nt
. | TRBD2 | 14 | TRBJ2-7 | TRBV6-5 | CASRIMAGGPEQYF | TGTGCCAGCAGAATAATGGCGGGGGGGCCCGAGCAGTACTTC
. | TRBD2 | 15 | TRBJ2-1 | TRBV5-4 | CASSLGLAAYNEQFF | TGTGCCAGCAGCTTGGGACTAGCGGCCTACAATGAGCAGTTCTTC
. | . | 17 | TRBJ1-2 | TRBV19 | CASSMRVSDETNYGYTF | TGTGCCAGTAGTATGCGAGTATCGGATGAAACTAACTATGGCTACACCTTC
. | TRBD1 | 13 | TRBJ1-3 | TRBV12-5 | CASGQGAGNTIYF | TGTGCTAGTGGTCAGGGGGCTGGAAACACCATATATTTT
medium-sized | TRBD2 | 15 | TRBJ2-5 | TRBV7-2 | CASLGIPGGRETQYF | TGTGCCAGCCTAGGGATTCCGGGGGGGCGCGAGACCCAGTACTTC
. | . | 13 | TRBJ1-4 | TRBV28 | CATQGPLNEKLFF | TGTGCCACCCAAGGTCCTCTTAATGAAAAACTGTTTTTT
once | . | 14 | TRBJ2-2 | TRBV5-1 | CASSLDRNTGELFF | TGCGCCAGCAGCTTGGACAGGAACACCGGGGAGCTGTTTTTT
few | TRBD1 | 14 | TRBJ2-7 | TRBV13 | CASSQTDRDYEQYF | TGTGCCAGCAGCCAAACGGACAGGGACTACGAGCAGTACTTC
. | TRBD2 | 15 | TRBJ2-3 | TRBV9 | CASSAGTSTSDTQYF | TGTGCCAGCAGTGCCGGGACTAGTACCTCAGATACGCAGTATTTT
. | . | 12 | TRBJ2-2 | TRBV29-1 | CSVTPYTGELFF | TGCAGCGTCACCCCCTACACCGGGGAGCTGTTTTTT
. | . | 15 | TRBJ2-3 | TRBV7-2 | CASSLAGDSTDTQYF | TGTGCCAGCAGCTTAGCGGGCGATAGCACAGATACGCAGTATTTT
once | . | 17 | TRBJ2-5 | TRBV1 | CTSSQPNIMGTSYLQYF | TGCACCAGCAGCCAACCCAATATCATGGGGACTAGCTACTTACAGTACTTC
. | . | 16 | TRBJ2-1 | TRBV5-1 | CASSSGSWTTNNEQFF | TGCGCCAGCAGCTCGGGTAGTTGGACTACCAACAATGAGCAGTTCTTC
. | . | 13 | TRBJ1-5 | TRBV6-5 | CASSVRDNQPQHF | TGTGCCAGCAGTGTGAGGGACAATCAGCCCCAGCATTTT
. | TRBD1 | 13 | TRBJ2-7 | TRBV6-6 | CASGTGGIYEQYF | TGTGCCAGCGGTACAGGGGGTATCTACGAGCAGTACTTC
. | . | 15 | TRBJ1-2 | TRBV5-1 | CASSLKAWENYGYTF | TGCGCCAGCAGCTTGAAGGCATGGGAGAACTATGGCTACACCTTC
once | . | 12 | TRBJ2-2 | TRBV27 | CASSLKAGELFF | TGTGCCAGCAGTTTGAAGGCCGGGGAGCTGTTTTTT
. | . | 15 | TRBJ2-7 | TRBV19 | CASSSQVTFTYEQYF | TGTGCCAGTAGTAGCCAGGTTACTTTTACCTACGAGCAGTACTTC
. | TRBD2 | 14 | TRBJ2-2 | TRBV5-4 | CASRAGANTGELFF | TGTGCCAGCAGAGCGGGGGCCAACACCGGGGAGCTGTTTTTT
. | . | 16 | TRBJ1-6 | TRBV10-3 | CAISESMPGQNSPLHF | TGTGCCATCAGTGAGTCGATGCCGGGACAAAATTCACCCCTCCACTTT
. | . | 17 | TRBJ2-2 | TRBV4-3 | CASRQNPRANGAGELFF | TGCGCCAGCAGACAAAACCCCCGGGCCAACGGAGCCGGGGAGCTGTTTTTT
. | . | 17 | TRBJ2-7 | TRBV14 | CASSQGPVGWVSYEQYF | TGTGCCAGCAGCCAAGGTCCCGTGGGCTGGGTCTCCTACGAGCAGTACTTC
. | TRBD1 | 14 | TRBJ1-1 | TRBV5-1 | CASSSWDSNTEAFF | TGCGCCAGCAGCTCATGGGACAGTAACACTGAAGCTTTCTTT
once | TRBD2 | 17 | TRBJ2-7 | TRBV7-2 | CASSLVGLAGGSYEQYF | TGTGCCAGCAGCTTAGTGGGACTAGCGGGGGGGTCCTACGAGCAGTACTTC
. | . | 14 | TRBJ2-2 | TRBV5-6 | CASRSTANTGELFF | TGTGCCAGCAGGTCGACAGCGAACACCGGGGAGCTGTTTTTT
. | . | 18 | TRBJ2-6 | TRBV6-9 | CASSERGLRQSRANVLTF | TGTGCCAGCAGTGAGCGCGGCTTACGACAAAGTCGGGCCAACGTCCTGACTTTC
. | . | 13 | TRBJ1-1 | TRBV4-1 | CASSQDASQQAFF | TGCGCCAGCAGCCAAGATGCCAGCCAGCAAGCTTTCTTT
. | . | 14 | TRBJ1-1 | TRBV5-4 | CASSPSPGGAEAFF | TGTGCCAGCAGCCCTTCCCCGGGGGGCGCTGAAGCTTTCTTT
once | TRBD1 | 16 | TRBJ1-5 | TRBV4-3 | CASSQFVRGTGQPQHF | TGCGCCAGCAGCCAGTTTGTCAGGGGGACGGGTCAGCCCCAGCATTTT
. | TRBD1 | 15 | TRBJ1-4 | TRBV7-2 | CASRPGTGLFEKLFF | TGTGCCAGCAGGCCCGGGACAGGGCTTTTTGAAAAACTGTTTTTT
. | . | 13 | TRBJ1-2 | TRBV29-1 | CSVLGSSPYGYTF | TGCAGCGTTCTCGGGTCCTCTCCGTATGGCTACACCTTC
. | . | 16 | TRBJ1-2 | TRBV2 | CASSEALRGRGKGYTF | TGTGCCAGCAGTGAAGCGCTTAGGGGTAGGGGAAAGGGCTACACCTTC
. | . | 12 | TRBJ2-7 | TRBV2 | CASSQTAHEQYF | TGTGCCAGCAGCCAAACAGCCCACGAGCAGTACTTC
. | . | 14 | TRBJ1-1 | TRBV7-2 | CASSLSGANTEAFF | TGTGCCAGCAGCTTATCCGGAGCGAACACTGAAGCTTTCTTT
. | TRBD1 | 16 | TRBJ1-5 | TRBV28 | CASSPPGQGRNQPQHF | TGTGCCAGCAGTCCCCCCGGACAGGGGCGCAATCAGCCCCAGCATTTT
. | TRBD2 | 17 | TRBJ2-3 | TRBV4-2 | CASSQGGERGRADTQYF | TGTGCCAGCAGCCAAGGGGGAGAGCGGGGCCGGGCAGATACGCAGTATTTT
. | TRBD1 | 18 | TRBJ2-1 | TRBV18 | CASSPFPQGPSSYNEQFF | TGTGCCAGCTCACCGTTTCCACAGGGGCCGAGCTCCTACAATGAGCAGTTCTTC
once | . | 16 | TRBJ2-5 | TRBV18 | CASSPQPFSVQETQYF | TGTGCCAGCTCACCACAACCCTTCTCAGTCCAAGAGACCCAGTACTTC
. | . | 14 | TRBJ2-1 | TRBV5-1 | CASRGTDSYNEQFF | TGCGCCAGCAGGGGGACCGATTCCTACAATGAGCAGTTCTTC
. | TRBD1 | 15 | TRBJ1-1 | TRBV15 | CATSRGGTGTTEAFF | TGTGCCACCAGCAGGGGTGGGACAGGGACCACTGAAGCTTTCTTT
. | TRBD2 | 17 | TRBJ2-2 | TRBV11-2 | CASSSRGGGANTGELFF | TGTGCCAGCAGCTCGCGTGGTGGGGGGGCGAACACCGGGGAGCTGTTTTTT
. | TRBD1 | 16 | TRBJ2-3 | TRBV27 | CASSLFRQGAGDTQYF | TGTGCCAGCAGTTTATTCCGACAGGGGGCAGGAGATACGCAGTATTTT
. | . | 15 | TRBJ2-7 | TRBV18 | CASSPPTGPDYEQYF | TGTGCCAGCTCACCACCCACGGGTCCCGACTACGAGCAGTACTTC
. | TRBD1 | 14 | TRBJ1-1 | TRBV27 | CASSLYRGRTEAFF | TGTGCCAGCAGCTTATACAGGGGCCGGACTGAAGCTTTCTTT
. | TRBD1 | 16 | TRBJ2-7 | TRBV5-6 | CASSSNGGQGVSEQYF | TGTGCCAGCAGCTCTAACGGGGGACAGGGGGTTTCCGAGCAGTACTTC
few | . | 14 | TRBJ1-1 | TRBV19 | CASSMGGLNTEAFF | TGTGCCAGTAGCATGGGGGGCCTGAACACTGAAGCTTTCTTT
. | . | 13 | TRBJ1-5 | TRBV19 | CASSRDEPQPQHF | TGTGCCAGTAGCAGAGATGAGCCGCAGCCCCAGCATTTT
. | . | 15 | TRBJ2-1 | TRBV7-6 | CASSPLQTMTNEQFF | TGTGCCAGCAGCCCCCTCCAAACGATGACCAATGAGCAGTTCTTC
. | . | 11 | TRBJ2-7 | TRBV7-2 | CASSSYYEQYF | TGTGCCAGCAGCTCTTACTACGAGCAGTACTTC
. | . | 13 | TRBJ1-2 | TRBV7-9 | CASSAREGYGYTF | TGTGCCAGCAGCGCCAGGGAAGGCTATGGCTACACCTTC
few | . | 15 | TRBJ1-5 | TRBV4-1 | CASSQEGTGNQPQHF | TGCGCCAGCAGCCAAGAAGGGACGGGTAATCAGCCCCAGCATTTT
. | TRBD1 | 13 | TRBJ1-2 | TRBV10-3 | CAIRGQGIDGYTF | TGTGCCATCAGAGGACAGGGTATAGATGGCTACACCTTC
. | TRBD1 | 15 | TRBJ2-7 | TRBV7-8 | CASSYHRDRPLEQYF | TGTGCCAGCAGCTACCACCGGGACAGGCCCCTCGAGCAGTACTTC
. | . | 12 | TRBJ2-2 | TRBV2 | CASSFDTGELFF | TGTGCCAGCAGTTTCGACACCGGGGAGCTGTTTTTT
. | . | 14 | TRBJ2-7 | TRBV2 | CASSATNYGPEQYF | TGTGCCAGCAGTGCCACGAATTACGGGCCGGAGCAGTACTTC
few | . | 16 | TRBJ1-6 | TRBV28 | CATYHPRGAYNSPLHF | TGTGCCACCTACCATCCGCGAGGGGCCTATAATTCACCCCTCCACTTT
. | TRBD2 | 14 | TRBJ2-1 | TRBV5-8 | CASSLLAGGSEQFF | TGTGCCAGCAGCTTGCTAGCGGGGGGAAGTGAGCAGTTCTTC
. | . | 15 | TRBJ1-1 | TRBV4-1 | CASSQEWGMGTEAFF | TGCGCCAGCAGCCAGGAATGGGGGATGGGCACTGAAGCTTTCTTT
. | . | 14 | TRBJ2-6 | TRBV25-1 | CASSEDSGANVLTF | TGTGCCAGCAGTGAGGACTCTGGGGCCAACGTCCTGACTTTC